This section outlines one T cell receptor beta chain sequence together with its context. In the authors' workflow: By means of reference gene primer amplification, nucleated cell counts were estimated. Profiled with immunoSEQ multiplex PCR; TCRdb holds only in-frame clones, not every one. That table furnishes V, J and clone size, whereas the DNA furnished D and trimming. The repertoire holds about 58,000 clones, with about 85% as singletons. CDR1 MDHEN and CDR2 SYDVKM come from the germline V gene. The CDR3 has 18 residues. Trimming removed 6 bases at V and 3 bases at J, with 25 bases between. These data originate in a study of blood T cell repertoires in COVID-19. The wider study: COVID-19 samples, acute and convalescent, were from the United States, Italy and Spain. Nucleic acid was either cDNA or gDNA, and it came from T cells, B-cell-depleted T cells, or PBMCs.

The receptor was isolated from a woman in her 70s with active COVID-19. Sequencing was done on a sample of peripheral blood. The rearrangement joins TRBV28 to TRBJ2-3; weak D call: TRBD2 (7 bases). The CDR3 sequence is CASSPARGAGIGTDTQYF. The CDR3 DNA follows: TGTGCCAGCAGCCCGGCCAGGGGAGCGGGAATAGGGACAGATACGCAGTATTTT.